A single sample gave rise to the 17 T cell receptor beta chains below, sequenced in a study of CD8 T cells in Susac syndrome. With random hexamers, roughly 0.45 to 1 ug RNA was reverse transcribed. TCRdb ran MiXCR on the immunoSEQ multiplex PCR reads and lists one entry per CDR3 protein. The top ten clones hold about 0.12% of a sample with approximately 100,000 distinct CDR3 sequences, less than 95% of them seen once. The source material was CD8+ T cells from PBMCs. These receptors came from a human donor in good health.

V usage is TRBV6-2 or TRBV6-3 and J usage is TRBJ2-4; D gene uncertain. The CDR3 extends over 17 amino acids. The V gene's germline CDR1 is MNHEY and CDR2 SVGEGT. V lost 4 bases, J lost 0 bases, and 16 bases lay in between. DNA of the CDR3: TGTGCCAGCAGTTCCCCAGTTGATCCACTAGCCAAAAACATTCAGTACTTC. As protein: CASSSPVDPLAKNIQYF.

The V call is TRBV29-1, the J call TRBJ2-1; 9 bases agree with TRBD1. Germline V lookup: CDR1 SQVTM, CDR2 ANQGSEA. The CDR3 totals 13 residues. Trimming cost V 1 base and J 8 bases; bases outside gene matches: 3. This CDR3 is CSVEGTGVYEQFF. The CDR3, as DNA: TGCAGCGTTGAAGGGACAGGGGTATATGAGCAGTTCTTC.

This sequence joins TRBV12-3 or TRBV12-4 and TRBJ2-5; D remains unclear. Trimming shortened V by 3 bases and J by 0 bases, and 5 bases separated the two germline ends. The CDR3 runs 13 residues. The DNA of the CDR3 is TGTGCCAGCAGTTTCCCCGACCAAGAGACCCAGTACTTC. It encodes CASSFPDQETQYF.

This sequence joins TRBV3-1 and TRBJ2-1, with TRBD2 as a possible D gene (7 bases). V lost 6 bases and J 10 bases, leaving 25 bases between the germline ends. Germline loops: CDR1 LGHDT, CDR2 YNNKEL (reference sequence). This CDR3 is 16 amino acids long. The CDR3 nucleotides read TGTGCCAGCAGTCTATCTGATCGGGGGGCAAGGACGGAGCAGTTCTTC. Protein sequence: CASSLSDRGARTEQFF.

Here the CDR3 reads CSARGRQAGVVGELFF. CDR3 nucleotides: TGCAGTGCTAGAGGACGTCAAGCGGGAGTCGTCGGGGAGCTGTTTTTT. The chain carries TRBV20-1 and TRBJ2-2; 8 positions match TRBD2. V dropped 1 base and J dropped 7; count of bases not matched to a gene: 11. Germline V gene sequence: CDR1 DFQATT, CDR2 SNEGSKA (reference sequence). The CDR3 loop spans 16 amino acids.

This chain connects TRBV10-3 to TRBJ1-2; 7 bases are a match to TRBD1. Germline CDR1 is ENHRY and CDR2 is SYGVKD. This CDR3 is 14 amino acids long. V lost 0 bases to trimming and J lost 6 bases; unmatched junction nucleotides: 4. CDR3 DNA sequence: TGTGCCATCAGTGAGTCAAGGGACAGTGATGGCTACACCTTC. Amino acids: CAISESRDSDGYTF.

The chain recombines TRBV7-9 with TRBJ1-2; D gene ambiguous. CDR1 and CDR2 from the germline V gene are SEHNR and FQNEAQ (reference sequence). The CDR3 consists of 14 residues. V was trimmed by 4 bases and J by 4 bases, leaving 13 bases between them. The CDR3 reads CASSSSYSLYGYTF. Written as DNA, the CDR3 is TGTGCCAGCAGCTCCAGTTACTCTCTCTATGGCTACACCTTC.

The CDR3 reads CASSQDRTDVLAFF. CDR3 bases: TGTGCCAGCAGCCAAGATCGGACGGATGTCCTAGCTTTCTTT. The rearrangement joins TRBV4-2 to TRBJ1-1; D remains ambiguous. Germline CDR1 reads LGHNA; CDR2 reads YNFKEQ. V was pared by 0 bases and J by 10 bases, with 15 bases between. CDR3 size: 14 residues.

This chain connects TRBV25-1 to TRBJ2-7; D is possibly TRBD2 (5 bases). Between the trimmed V and J ends, which lost 6 bases and 5 bases, there was a span of 11 bases. The CDR3 is 12 residues long. Per germline, CDR1 MGHDK and CDR2 SYGVNS. The DNA of the CDR3 is TGTGCCAGCAGGGGAGTATTGGACGAGCAGTACTTC. This encodes CASRGVLDEQYF.

This clonotype occurred once. This rearrangement joins TRBV24-1 to TRBJ2-3; tentative D call: TRBD1 (6 bases). Trimming took off 4 bases at V and 6 bases at J, with 16 bases between the two ends. The CDR3 covers 15 residues. Germline values: CDR1 KGHDR, CDR2 SFDVKD. CDR3 in amino acids: CATSDEGDLGDTQYF. Here the CDR3 DNA reads TGTGCCACCAGTGACGAGGGGGATCTGGGGGATACGCAGTATTTT.

This chain connects TRBV10-3 to TRBJ1-1; D remains unclear. Trimming cost V 2 bases and J 6 bases, with 7 bases left between them. Germline V gives CDR1 ENHRY, CDR2 SYGVKD. This CDR3 contains 12 residues. The CDR3 loop reads CAISEDPAEAFF. CDR3 sequence (DNA): TGTGCCATCAGTGAGGACCCCGCTGAAGCTTTCTTT.

The chain combines TRBV5-4 with TRBJ2-1; a weak D match, TRBD2 (6 bases). Germline CDR1 is SGHNT and CDR2 is YYREEE (reference sequence). The CDR3 extends over 16 amino acids. Trimming took 0 bases from V and 6 from J, leaving 16 bases between them. CDR3 sequence: CASSLVGQGGGNEQFF. CDR3 coding DNA: TGTGCCAGCAGCTTGGTCGGCCAGGGAGGAGGCAATGAGCAGTTCTTC.

The chain links TRBV20-1 to TRBJ2-7; D not resolved. Germline V gene sequence: CDR1 DFQATT, CDR2 SNEGSKA (reference sequence). The V and J ends lost 6 bases and 6 bases respectively, with 21 bases between them. CDR3 length: 14 amino acids. As DNA, the CDR3 is TGCAGTGCCGGGTGGGATGTGAGGCCGGGCGAGCAGTACTTC. This encodes CSAGWDVRPGEQYF.

This chain joins TRBV5-1 and TRBJ2-6, with D unresolved. Trimming left V 3 bases short and J 2 bases short, with 15 bases between. The CDR3 is made up of 17 amino acids. The germline gives CDR1 SGHRS, CDR2 YFSETQ. The CDR3 DNA reads as TGCGCCAGCAGCTCAACCGGTGGGAATACTGGGGCCAACGTCCTGACTTTC. It yields the protein CASSSTGGNTGANVLTF.

The V and J genes are TRBV5-1 and TRBJ2-7; D could derive from TRBD1 or TRBD2 (5 bases each). V gave up 2 bases and J gave up 2 bases, with 11 bases separating them. Germline CDR1 and CDR2: SGHRS and YFSETQ. The CDR3 covers 14 residues. This CDR3 reads CASSFRDVAYEQYF. The CDR3 nucleotides read TGCGCCAGCAGCTTCCGGGACGTAGCCTACGAGCAGTACTTC.

V gene TRBV6-6 combines with J gene TRBJ2-5; TRBD1 matches at 8 bases. Germline values: CDR1 MNHNY, CDR2 SVGAGI (reference sequence). The CDR3 consists of 14 residues. V lost 10 bases and J lost 4; bases outside the gene matches: 11. This chain's CDR3 is CATKDRAFRETQYF. The CDR3 DNA reads TGTGCCACTAAGGACAGGGCCTTCAGAGAGACCCAGTACTTC.

The chain employs TRBV6-1 and TRBJ1-1, with 9 bases identical to TRBD1. Germline V gene data show CDR1 as MNHNS and CDR2 as SASEGT. The CDR3 is made up of 15 amino acids. Trimming removed 7 bases from V and 1 base from J; junction bases left unmatched: 7. The CDR3 DNA reads TGTGCCAGCAATCAAGCGGGACAGGGGAACACTGAAGCTTTCTTT. Its protein product is CASNQAGQGNTEAFF.